This is a list of T cell receptor beta chains from one sample in a study of blood T cells in healthy people across ages. TCRdb used MiXCR to reprocess the 5' RACE reads, holding one entry per CDR3 protein. The repertoire consists of 850,000 to 1,000,000 distinct CDR3 sequences, with around 49% occurring once and the leading ten covering roughly 12%. Sequences were obtained from blood. The source is a man aged 30-40 years in good health. Each CDR3 is given with its conserved first and last residue. The size field is filled for only some rows; it gives once, few, many or a size class.

v_call	clone_size	cdr3_aa
TRBV28	NA	CASSFWGNTEAFF
TRBV6-5	NA	CASSQRQSGNQPQHF
TRBV5-1	NA	CASSLSGRYEQYF
TRBV29-1	few	CSVVPGPYEQYF
TRBV12-3/TRBV12-4	few	CASSWAWDSDDGYTF
TRBV28	few	CASSWRLALYNEQFF
TRBV19	few	CASSPPSGGQETQYF
TRBV12-3/TRBV12-4	few	CASSEGQAGANVLTF
TRBV3-1	NA	CASSQEGIANYNEQFF
TRBV3-1	many	CASRGSYEQYF
TRBV5-1	NA	CASSSQGAASPDTQYF
TRBV20-1	NA	CSAGTSGTFSYEQYF
TRBV20-1	few	CSARDPGQGSPTGELFF
TRBV27	NA	CASSPAGLRDTEAFF
TRBV4-1	many	CASSLDREETQYF
TRBV20-1	once	CSARRRGRGSYNEQFF
TRBV4-1	NA	CASSQVGLAGGQEQYF
TRBV2	NA	CASRGDSNQPQHF
TRBV4-1	few	CASSLTVHYEQYF
TRBV3-1	few	CASSQAGTSGSGTQYF
TRBV5-1	few	CASSLEFGQGQYF
TRBV12-3/TRBV12-4	once	CALRGASGGEETQYF
TRBV9	NA	CASSAGSRGASYNEQYF
TRBV6-6	NA	CASSYSTGTYGYTF
TRBV7-9	NA	CASSPYDSGDYEQYF
TRBV4-2	few	CASSQEILRQETQYF
TRBV29-1	NA	CSVVEGGYGYTF
TRBV7-9	NA	CASSPSTGGWETQYF
TRBV15	NA	CATTGTAATNEKLFF
TRBV5-1	many	CASSLDGDYGYTF
TRBV4-3	NA	CASSQDRPGPYNEQFF
TRBV5-1	few	CASSLPGQGTKDGYTF
TRBV20-1	NA	CSARDQGRGVGEQYF
TRBV4-1	NA	CASSPSGTSGGETQYF
TRBV28	few	CASSLAGGLETQYF
TRBV4-1	few	CASSQEVTGGMQTQYF
TRBV29-1	NA	CSVEAHYNEQFF
TRBV4-1	few	CASSQDGGAGTDTQYF
TRBV4-2	once	CASGQDLGKETQYF
TRBV7-2	few	CASSLVRVSGANVLTF
TRBV20-1	few	CSVTRRSGTNEQFF
TRBV7-3	few	CASSLKMTGLTTGELFF
TRBV11-2	NA	CASSLAPGVENSQYF
TRBV4-1	NA	CASSQAAADTQYF
TRBV18	few	CASSLDYYNEQFF
TRBV29-1	once	CSGRDRGNYNEQFF
TRBV7-2	few	CASSLVRGPLHF
TRBV7-2	NA	CASSLGGIGLIPTPTFF